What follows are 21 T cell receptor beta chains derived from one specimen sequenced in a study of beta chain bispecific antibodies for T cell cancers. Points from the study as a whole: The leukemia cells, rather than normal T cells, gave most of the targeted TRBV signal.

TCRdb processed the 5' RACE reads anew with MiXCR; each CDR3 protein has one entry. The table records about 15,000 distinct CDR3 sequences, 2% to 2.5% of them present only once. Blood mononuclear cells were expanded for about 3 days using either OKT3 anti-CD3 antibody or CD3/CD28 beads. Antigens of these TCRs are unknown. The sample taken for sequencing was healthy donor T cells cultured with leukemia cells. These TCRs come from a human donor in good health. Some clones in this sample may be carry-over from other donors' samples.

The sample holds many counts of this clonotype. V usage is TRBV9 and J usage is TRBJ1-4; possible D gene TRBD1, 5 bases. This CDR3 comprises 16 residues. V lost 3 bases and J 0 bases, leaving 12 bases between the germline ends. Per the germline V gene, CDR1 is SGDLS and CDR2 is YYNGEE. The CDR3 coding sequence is TGTGCCAGCAGCGCGACAGCGATTGCAACTAATGAAAAACTGTTTTTT. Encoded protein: CASSATAIATNEKLFF.

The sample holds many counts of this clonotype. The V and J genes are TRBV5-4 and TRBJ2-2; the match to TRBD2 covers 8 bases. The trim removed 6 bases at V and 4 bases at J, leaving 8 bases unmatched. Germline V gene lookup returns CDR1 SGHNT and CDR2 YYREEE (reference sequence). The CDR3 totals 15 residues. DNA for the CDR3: TGTGCCAGCATCGGGGAGCGGGGGAGCACCGGGGAGCTGTTTTTT. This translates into CASIGERGSTGELFF.

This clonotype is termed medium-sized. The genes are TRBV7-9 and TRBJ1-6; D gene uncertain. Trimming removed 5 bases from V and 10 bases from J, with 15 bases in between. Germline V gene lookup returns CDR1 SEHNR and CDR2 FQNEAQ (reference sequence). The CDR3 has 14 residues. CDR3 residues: CASSKPEPYSPLHF. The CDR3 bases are TGTGCCAGCAGCAAACCAGAACCCTACTCACCCCTCCACTTT.

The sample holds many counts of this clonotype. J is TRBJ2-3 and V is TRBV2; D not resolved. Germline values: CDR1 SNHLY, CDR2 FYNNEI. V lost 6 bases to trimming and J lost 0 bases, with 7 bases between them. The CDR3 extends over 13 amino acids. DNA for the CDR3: TGTGCCAGCAGGACCGACAGCACAGATACGCAGTATTTT. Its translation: CASRTDSTDTQYF.

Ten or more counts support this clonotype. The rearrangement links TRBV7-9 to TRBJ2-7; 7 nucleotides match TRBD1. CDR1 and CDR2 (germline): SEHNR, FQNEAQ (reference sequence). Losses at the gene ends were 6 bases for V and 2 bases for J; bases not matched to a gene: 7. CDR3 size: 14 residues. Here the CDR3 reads CASSLAGTAYEQYF. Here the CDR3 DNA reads TGTGCCAGCAGTCTGGCTGGGACAGCCTACGAGCAGTACTTC.

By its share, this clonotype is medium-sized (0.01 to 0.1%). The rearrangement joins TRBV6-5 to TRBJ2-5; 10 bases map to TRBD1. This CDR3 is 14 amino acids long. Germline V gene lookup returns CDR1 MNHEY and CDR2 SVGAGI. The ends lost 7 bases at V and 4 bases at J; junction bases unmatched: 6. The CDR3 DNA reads TGTGCCAGCAACGACAGGGGGCCGTTAGAGACCCAGTACTTC. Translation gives CASNDRGPLETQYF.

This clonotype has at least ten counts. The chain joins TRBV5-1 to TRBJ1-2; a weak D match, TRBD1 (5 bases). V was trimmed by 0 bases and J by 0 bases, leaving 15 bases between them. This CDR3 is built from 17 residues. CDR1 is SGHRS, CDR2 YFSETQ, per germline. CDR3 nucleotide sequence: TGCGCCAGCAGCTTGGCCGGATCTCTGGGGGCTAACTATGGCTACACCTTC. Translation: CASSLAGSLGANYGYTF.

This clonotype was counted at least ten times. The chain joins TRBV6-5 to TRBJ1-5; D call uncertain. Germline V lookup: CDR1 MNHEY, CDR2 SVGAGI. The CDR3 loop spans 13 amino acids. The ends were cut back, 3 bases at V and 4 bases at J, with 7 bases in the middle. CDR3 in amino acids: CASSYAFNQPQHF. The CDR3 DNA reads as TGTGCCAGCAGTTATGCCTTTAATCAGCCCCAGCATTTT.

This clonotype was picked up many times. This CDR3 reads CASSQDQGDPDTQYF. In DNA form, the CDR3 reads TGTGCCAGCAGCCAAGATCAAGGGGATCCAGATACGCAGTATTTT. The gene calls are TRBV3-1 and TRBJ2-3; tentatively, D is TRBD1 (5 bases). The germline V gene encodes CDR1 LGHDT and CDR2 YNNKEL (reference sequence). Deletions cut 0 bases from V and 4 bases from J, with 11 bases between. This CDR3 spans 15 amino acids.

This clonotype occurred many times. The CDR3 nucleotides are TGTGCCTGGAGTACCGCGATCGGGGCCAACGTCCTGACTTTC. It codes for CAWSTAIGANVLTF. This chain links TRBV30 with TRBJ2-6, with no clear D. Trimming stripped 2 bases from V and 4 bases from J, with 9 bases between. CDR3 length: 14 residues. The V gene's germline CDR1 is GTSNPN and CDR2 SVGIG (reference sequence).

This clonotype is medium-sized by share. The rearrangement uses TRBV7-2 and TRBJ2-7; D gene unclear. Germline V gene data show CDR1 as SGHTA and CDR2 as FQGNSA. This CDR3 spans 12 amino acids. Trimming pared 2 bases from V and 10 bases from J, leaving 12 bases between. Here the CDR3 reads CASSLLGIEQYF. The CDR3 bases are TGTGCCAGCAGCTTATTGGGAATTGAACAGTACTTC. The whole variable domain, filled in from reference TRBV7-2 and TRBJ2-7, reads GAGVSQSPSNKVTEKGKDVELRCDPISGHTALYWYRQSLGQGLEFLIYFQGNSAPDKSGLPSDRFSAERTGGSVSTLTIQRTQQEDSAVYLCASSLLGIEQYFGPGTRLTVT.

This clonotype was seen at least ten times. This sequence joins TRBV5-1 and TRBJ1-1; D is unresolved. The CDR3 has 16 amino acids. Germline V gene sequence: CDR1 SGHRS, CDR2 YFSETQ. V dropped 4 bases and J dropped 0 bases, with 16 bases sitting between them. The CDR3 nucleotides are TGCGCCAGCAGCCGCCTGAGCGCCGAAGTGAACACTGAAGCTTTCTTT. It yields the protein CASSRLSAEVNTEAFF.

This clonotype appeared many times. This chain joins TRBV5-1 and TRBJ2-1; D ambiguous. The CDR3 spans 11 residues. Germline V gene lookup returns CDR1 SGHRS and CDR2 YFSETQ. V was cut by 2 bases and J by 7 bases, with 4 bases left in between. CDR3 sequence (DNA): TGCGCCAGCAGCTTTGATAATGAGCAGTTCTTC. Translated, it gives CASSFDNEQFF.

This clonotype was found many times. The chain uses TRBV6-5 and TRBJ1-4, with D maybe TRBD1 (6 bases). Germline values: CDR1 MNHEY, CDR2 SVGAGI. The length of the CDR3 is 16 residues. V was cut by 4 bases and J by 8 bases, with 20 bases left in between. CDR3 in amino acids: CASSWTMTGHGEKLFF. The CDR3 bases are TGTGCCAGCAGTTGGACAATGACAGGTCATGGAGAAAAACTGTTTTTT.

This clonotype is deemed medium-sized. The CDR3 reads CSASLGADPQETQYF. CDR3 nucleotide sequence: TGCAGTGCTTCCTTAGGGGCCGACCCCCAAGAGACCCAGTACTTC. The chain employs TRBV20-1 and TRBJ2-5; perhaps TRBD1 as D (5 bases). Trimming took 5 bases from V and 1 from J, leaving 17 bases between them. The CDR3 length is 15 residues. CDR1 is DFQATT and CDR2 is SNEGSKA in the germline V gene (reference sequence).

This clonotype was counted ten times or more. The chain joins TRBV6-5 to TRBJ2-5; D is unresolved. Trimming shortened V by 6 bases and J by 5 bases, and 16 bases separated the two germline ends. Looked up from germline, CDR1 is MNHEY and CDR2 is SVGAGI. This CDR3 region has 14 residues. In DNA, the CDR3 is TGTGCCAGCAGCGAATACAATTCGCGGGAGACCCAGTACTTC. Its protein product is CASSEYNSRETQYF.

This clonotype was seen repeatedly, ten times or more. The CDR3 here is CAITDKGVGEQYF. CDR3 nucleotide sequence: TGTGCCATCACGGACAAGGGAGTAGGCGAGCAGTACTTC. The J gene is TRBJ2-7, the V gene TRBV10-3; D may correspond to TRBD1 or TRBD2 (5 bases each). Germline CDR1 ENHRY, CDR2 SYGVKD. The V end lost 7 bases, the J end lost 6 bases, and 16 bases lay between the germline ends. The CDR3 has 13 residues.

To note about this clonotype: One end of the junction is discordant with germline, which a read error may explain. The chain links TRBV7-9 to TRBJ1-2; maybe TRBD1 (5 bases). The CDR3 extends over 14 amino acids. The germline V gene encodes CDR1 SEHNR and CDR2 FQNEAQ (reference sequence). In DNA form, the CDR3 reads TGTGCCAGCAGCCTAGGGGCCAACCCCAATATCGTAAACTTC. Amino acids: CASSLGANPNIVNF.

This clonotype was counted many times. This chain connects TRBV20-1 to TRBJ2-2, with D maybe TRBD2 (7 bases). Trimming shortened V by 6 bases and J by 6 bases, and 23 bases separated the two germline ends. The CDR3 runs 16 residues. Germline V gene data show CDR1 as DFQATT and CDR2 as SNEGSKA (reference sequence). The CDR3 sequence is CSAPTGGVLLAGELFF. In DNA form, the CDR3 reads TGCAGTGCGCCAACGGGGGGCGTTTTGTTGGCCGGGGAGCTGTTTTTT.

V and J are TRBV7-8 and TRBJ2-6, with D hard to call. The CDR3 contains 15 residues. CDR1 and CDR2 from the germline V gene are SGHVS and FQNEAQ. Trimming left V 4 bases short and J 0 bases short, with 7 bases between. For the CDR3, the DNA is TGTGCCAGCAGCTCTAAATACTCTGGGGCCAACGTCCTGACTTTC. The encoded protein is CASSSKYSGANVLTF.

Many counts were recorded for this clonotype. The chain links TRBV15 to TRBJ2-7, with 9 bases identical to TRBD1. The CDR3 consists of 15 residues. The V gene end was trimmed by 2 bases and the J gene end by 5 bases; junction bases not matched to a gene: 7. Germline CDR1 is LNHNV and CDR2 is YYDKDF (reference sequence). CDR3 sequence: CATSRLQGASDEQYF. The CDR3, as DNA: TGTGCCACCAGCAGACTACAGGGGGCCTCTGACGAGCAGTACTTC.